This TCR beta chain stems from a study of shared clonotypes between healthy human individuals. The length of the CDR3 is 14 residues. V lost 2 bases and J 1 base, leaving 3 bases between the germline ends. Per germline, CDR1 MNHEY and CDR2 SVGAGI. Notes on this clone: This specimen includes other DNA sequences encoding the same CDR3.

Method: immunoSEQ multiplex PCR; TCRdb's copy keeps in-frame clones and lacks some. The table shows 2 million to 3 million clones, with roughly 93% occurring only once. The V gene is TRBV6-5, the J gene TRBJ2-6, with D hard to call. The source is a man younger than 35 in good health. Some clones in this sample may be carry-over from other donors' samples. The specimen sequenced was naive CD4+ T cells from PBMCs. The subset denotes: CD45RA+ positively selected. The chain's CDR3 is CASSYTSGANVLTF. CDR3 nucleotides: TGTGCCAGCAGTTACACGTCTGGGGCCAACGTCCTGACTTTC.